This TCR beta chain was recorded in a study of STAT3 mutations in large granular lymphocyte leukemia. Comments on this clone: Antigen unknown.

The V gene lost 2 bases and the J gene lost 2 bases, with 10 bases spanning the gap. The CDR3 spans 14 residues. Overall study results and limits: All newly emerging clones after therapy were STAT3 wild type. Persisting codominant clonotypes may have hidden a small pathogenic clone. Every T-cell large granular lymphocyte leukemia patient had at least one immunodominant TCR beta clonotype.

The method was immunoSEQ multiplex PCR; TCRdb's version includes in-frame clones alone and lacks a portion of them. The sample has around 6,600 clones, just under 35% seen once; the top ten hold approximately 15%. The rearrangement links TRBV23-1 to TRBJ2-7, with D perhaps matching TRBD1 (5 bases). TRBV23-1 is an open reading frame whose function is uncertain. The sequence derives from a middle-aged woman with T-cell large granular lymphocyte leukemia. Some clones in this sample may be carry-over from other donors' samples. Sequencing was performed on peripheral blood mononuclear cells. Here the CDR3 reads CASSQETDTYEQYF. The CDR3, as DNA: TGCGCCAGCAGTCAAGAGACAGACACCTACGAGCAGTACTTC.